One sample yielded the 5 T cell receptor beta chains listed below, sequenced in a study of blood T cell repertoires in COVID-19. Assay used: immunoSEQ multiplex PCR; TCRdb lists only in-frame clones, some missing. The repertoire holds over 100,000 clones, with more than 75% as singletons. Sample: peripheral blood. The source of these receptors is a man aged 50 or older with active COVID-19.

The genes are TRBV28 and TRBJ2-5; weak D call: TRBD2 (5 bases). CDR3 length: 12 amino acids. Germline assignment: CDR1 MDHEN and CDR2 SYDVKM. Trimming took off 5 bases at V and 6 bases at J, with 10 bases between the two ends. For the CDR3, the DNA is TGTGCCAGCAGTACGGCCGGGAAGACCCAGTACTTC. Protein product: CASSTAGKTQYF.

This chain connects TRBV9 to TRBJ2-1; 12 positions agree with TRBD2. Germline V gene data show CDR1 as SGDLS and CDR2 as YYNGEE. Trimming cost V 3 bases and J 15 bases; bases outside gene matches: 7. The CDR3 spans 13 residues. CDR3 amino acids: CASSATSGGLPFF. As DNA, the CDR3 is TGTGCCAGCAGCGCGACTAGCGGGGGTCTGCCGTTCTTC.

CDR3 loop: CASSPTGGGINEQYF. CDR3 in DNA: TGCGCCAGCAGCCCGACGGGCGGGGGGATAAACGAGCAGTACTTC. The chain recombines TRBV5-1 with TRBJ2-7; TRBD2 matches 8 bases. Germline CDR1 reads SGHRS; CDR2 reads YFSETQ. This CDR3 has 15 residues. Trimming removed 4 bases from V and 5 bases from J; junction bases left unmatched: 11.

The CDR3 bases are TGTGCCAGTAGTCCAAGACAGGGTGGTGAGCAGTTCTTC. Protein: CASSPRQGGEQFF. This rearrangement joins TRBV19 to TRBJ2-1, with 7 bases lining up with TRBD1. The CDR3 extends over 13 amino acids. The V and J ends lost 5 bases and 9 bases, in that order; junction bases with no gene match: 7. Germline V lookup: CDR1 LNHDA, CDR2 SQIVND (reference sequence). Full variable domain (remainder filled in from reference TRBV19 and TRBJ2-1): DGGITQSPKYLFRKEGQNVTLSCEQNLNHDAMYWYRQDPGQGLRLIYYSQIVNDFQKGDIAEGYSVSREKKESFPLTVTSAQKNPTAFYLCASSPRQGGEQFFGPGTRLTVL.

The chain employs TRBV6-6 and TRBJ1-2; 8 nucleotides agree with TRBD1. CDR1 is MNHNY, CDR2 SVGAGI, per germline (reference sequence). This CDR3 is 15 amino acids long. J gave up 4 bases and V 8 bases, and 12 bases lay outside the gene matches. CDR3: CASFPGQGAGYGYTF. The CDR3 region has the DNA TGTGCCAGCTTCCCTGGCCAGGGGGCAGGCTATGGCTACACCTTC.